These 16 T cell receptor beta chains came from one sample sequenced in a study of blood T cell repertoires in COVID-19. Method: immunoSEQ multiplex PCR; TCRdb's copy keeps in-frame clones and lacks some. The sample has approximately 470,000 clones, about nine tenths seen once; the top ten hold 0.7%. The sequencing input was PBMCs or T cells enriched from blood (not recorded which). Receptors originate from a woman younger than 30 who had recovered from COVID-19.

The chain joins TRBV5-1 to TRBJ2-3; a possible D gene is TRBD2 (6 bases). The CDR3 sequence is 16 residues long. V lost 0 bases to trimming and J lost 6 bases, with 17 bases between them. Germline V lookup: CDR1 SGHRS, CDR2 YFSETQ. CDR3 nucleotide sequence: TGCGCCAGCAGCTTGGCCGTAGGGAGGAGGGTGGATACGCAGTATTTT. It encodes CASSLAVGRRVDTQYF.

CDR3 DNA sequence: TGTGCCAGTAGTATACAGGGAAACACTGAAGCTTTCTTT. Residues: CASSIQGNTEAFF. The J gene is TRBJ1-1, the V gene TRBV19, with D maybe TRBD1 (5 bases). The CDR3 spans 13 residues. Per the germline V gene, CDR1 is LNHDA and CDR2 is SQIVND (reference sequence). V gave up 2 bases and J gave up 2 bases, with 6 bases separating them.

The V call is TRBV6-5, the J call TRBJ2-1; D is perhaps TRBD1 (6 bases). CDR3 size: 15 residues. With 7 bases removed from V and 2 bases from J, the gap between germline ends came to 15 bases. The germline V gene has CDR1 MNHEY and CDR2 SVGAGI. CDR3 protein: CASITGSSPYNEQFF. The DNA for the CDR3 is TGTGCCAGCATTACAGGGTCCAGCCCCTACAATGAGCAGTTCTTC.

This chain uses TRBV15 with TRBJ2-3; D unclear. The CDR3 totals 12 residues. V lost 5 bases and J 4 bases, leaving 7 bases between the germline ends. Germline CDR1 reads LNHNV; CDR2 reads YYDKDF (reference sequence). The CDR3 DNA reads as TGTGCCACCAGCTACTTCTCAGATACGCAGTATTTT. Protein sequence: CATSYFSDTQYF.

In its sample, this clone was seen a few times. The V and J genes are TRBV19 and TRBJ1-2, with D possibly being TRBD1 (6 bases). The V end was cut by 5 bases, the J end by 2 bases, with 24 bases between. Germline assignment: CDR1 LNHDA and CDR2 SQIVND (reference sequence). This CDR3 is 18 amino acids long. The CDR3 DNA is TGTGCCAGTAGTCCAGACAGGTTTTTCTCCCAGGAAAACTATGGCTACACCTTC. It encodes CASSPDRFFSQENYGYTF.

In its sample, this clone was seen once. Here the CDR3 DNA reads TGTGCCATCACCCGAGGGGAGGGTTTTGGGGACGAGCAGTACTTC. It specifies CAITRGEGFGDEQYF. This chain uses TRBV10-3 with TRBJ2-7; 7 nucleotides match TRBD2. This CDR3 is built from 15 residues. CDR1 is ENHRY and CDR2 is SYGVKD in the germline V gene. V trimming: 7 bases; J trimming: 5 bases; junction bases outside the gene matches: 14.

The chain carries TRBV27 and TRBJ2-2; tentatively, D is TRBD2 (6 bases). V was trimmed by 2 bases and J by 4 bases, leaving 8 bases between them. The germline V gene has CDR1 MNHEY and CDR2 SMNVEV (reference sequence). The CDR3 has 14 amino acids. CDR3 amino acids: CASSLQAGTGELFF. CDR3 bases: TGTGCCAGCAGTTTACAAGCGGGCACCGGGGAGCTGTTTTTT.

The chain recombines TRBV30 with TRBJ1-6; perhaps TRBD1 as D (6 bases). V lost 0 bases and J lost 10, with 10 bases in between. The CDR3 runs to 13 residues. Germline V CDR1 and CDR2: GTSNPN, SVGIG (reference sequence). The CDR3 DNA follows: TGTGCCTGGAGTGTCCAGGGGACATCACCCCTCCACTTT. This codes for CAWSVQGTSPLHF.

This clone was counted a single time. V gene TRBV3-1 (or the pseudogene TRBV3-2) combines with J gene TRBJ1-1; 9 bases are shared with TRBD1. The CDR3 covers 16 residues. After removal of 1 base from V and 1 base from J, the junction contained 4 bases not matched to a gene. Germline CDR1 is LGHDT and CDR2 is YNNKEL (reference sequence). DNA of the CDR3: TGTGCCAGCAGCCAAGGGAGGGACAGGGCGAACACTGAAGCTTTCTTT. This codes for CASSQGRDRANTEAFF.

The chain combines TRBV19 with TRBJ1-3; weak D call: TRBD1 (6 bases). This CDR3 spans 15 amino acids. Germline V CDR1 and CDR2: LNHDA, SQIVND (reference sequence). Between the trimmed V and J ends, which lost 1 base and 1 base, there was a span of 8 bases. CDR3 sequence (DNA): TGTGCCAGTAGTATAGCCGGGACATCTGGAAACACCATATATTTT. Translation gives CASSIAGTSGNTIYF.

V is TRBV24-1 and J is TRBJ2-7, with 10 bases identical to TRBD1. V lost 10 bases to trimming and J lost 0 bases; unmatched junction nucleotides: 11. This CDR3 is built from 16 residues. Germline V gives CDR1 KGHDR, CDR2 SFDVKD. The CDR3 protein is CATVTRGQGTSYEQYF. CDR3 sequence (DNA): TGTGCCACTGTGACTCGGGGACAGGGGACCTCCTACGAGCAGTACTTC.

The V and J genes are TRBV29-1 and TRBJ1-2, with 8 bases that match TRBD1. Trimming at V came to 7 bases and at J to 6 bases, leaving 10 bases not matched to a gene. This CDR3 has 13 amino acids. CDR1 is SQVTM and CDR2 is ANQGSEA in the germline V gene. The CDR3 region has the DNA TGCAGCGCCCGGACAGGGAGTAGGGATGGCTACACCTTC. Translated, it gives CSARTGSRDGYTF.

The chain couples TRBV23-1 to TRBJ1-2, with 8 positions matching TRBD1. TRBV23-1 carries the ORF label, with uncertain function. The CDR3 totals 17 residues. J was trimmed by 4 bases and V by 4 bases; bases with no gene match: 14. This CDR3 reads CASSRQGQGETVYGYTF. CDR3 sequence (DNA): TGCGCCAGCAGTCGTCAAGGACAGGGTGAGACGGTCTATGGCTACACCTTC.

The chain is built from TRBV5-1 and TRBJ1-5; a possible D gene is TRBD1 (6 bases). Trimming shortened V by 4 bases and J by 7 bases, and 15 bases separated the two germline ends. CDR1 SGHRS and CDR2 YFSETQ come from the germline V gene. This CDR3 spans 14 amino acids. CDR3 in amino acids: CASSEGGLLQPQHF. Written as DNA, the CDR3 is TGCGCCAGCAGCGAGGGGGGGCTTTTACAGCCCCAGCATTTT.

The CDR3 coding sequence is TGTGCCAGCTCACCACCCAACAGGGAGGGAGGCTACACCTTC. Residues: CASSPPNREGGYTF. The chain couples TRBV18 to TRBJ1-2; D is possibly TRBD1 (6 bases). Germline-derived CDR1 and CDR2 are KGHSH and LQKENI. V shed 0 bases and J shed 8 bases, with 13 bases lying between them. The CDR3 runs to 14 residues.

The CDR3 DNA is TGTGCCAGCAAGAAGTACGGGGTGGTGGATACGCAGTATTTT. This sequence encodes CASKKYGVVDTQYF. The V and J genes are TRBV6-5 and TRBJ2-3; maybe TRBD2 (5 bases). Germline loops: CDR1 MNHEY, CDR2 SVGAGI. Trimming took 7 bases from V and 6 from J, leaving 17 bases between them. The CDR3 length is 14 residues.